The 21 T cell receptor beta chains presented below share a single source sample, sequenced in a study of blood T cell repertoires in COVID-19. The protocol was immunoSEQ multiplex PCR, while the TCRdb copy is restricted to in-frame clones and leaves out a portion. Of 80,000 or so clones detected, roughly 90% appear once; the ten largest clones hold about 2.3%. Sequencing was done on a sample of peripheral blood. These receptor sequences come from a man aged 50-60 years with acute or convalescent COVID-19.

This chain links TRBV5-1 with TRBJ2-5, with a possible D match to TRBD1 (5 bases). CDR3 length: 14 residues. V was pared by 6 bases and J by 2 bases, with 14 bases between. Germline assignment: CDR1 SGHRS and CDR2 YFSETQ. The CDR3 sequence is CASNLQATQETQYF. The CDR3 nucleotides read TGCGCCAGCAACCTACAGGCGACACAAGAGACCCAGTACTTC.

The genes are TRBV7-2 and TRBJ2-2; tentatively, D is TRBD1 (5 bases). Per the germline V gene, CDR1 is SGHTA and CDR2 is FQGNSA. V shed 5 bases and J shed 7 bases, with 14 bases lying between them. The CDR3 is 14 residues long. The CDR3 region has the DNA TGTGCCAGCAGCCAAGGGGTTAGTGGCGGGGAGCTGTTTTTT. Translating it yields CASSQGVSGGELFF.

This sequence joins TRBV11-2 and TRBJ1-4; no firm D call. The CDR3 sequence is 13 residues long. In germline, CDR1 is SGHAT, CDR2 FQNNGV. Trimming took off 2 bases at V and 12 bases at J, with 13 bases between the two ends. CDR3: CASSLTGEGELFF. DNA for the CDR3: TGTGCCAGCAGCTTAACCGGGGAAGGTGAACTGTTTTTT.

The chain uses TRBV9 and TRBJ1-6; a possible D gene is TRBD1 (6 bases). Trimming pared 5 bases from V and 7 bases from J, leaving 16 bases between. The CDR3 loop spans 15 amino acids. Germline CDR1 reads SGDLS; CDR2 reads YYNGEE. CDR3 residues: CASSVRGARNSPLHF. DNA for the CDR3: TGTGCCAGCAGTGTTCGGGGGGCGCGGAATTCACCCCTCCACTTT.

The genes are TRBV28 and TRBJ2-7; 8 bases match TRBD2. The CDR3 runs 14 residues. V gave up 5 bases and J gave up 2 bases; unmatched junction bases: 5. Germline V gene sequence: CDR1 MDHEN, CDR2 SYDVKM. In nucleotides, the CDR3 is TGTGCCAGCAGTCCCACTAGCGGAGCCTACGAGCAGTACTTC. As protein: CASSPTSGAYEQYF.

This sequence joins TRBV25-1 and TRBJ2-3, with TRBD2 as a possible D gene (6 bases). The CDR3 length is 15 residues. Per germline, CDR1 MGHDK and CDR2 SYGVNS. Trimming cost V 1 base and J 4 bases, with 12 bases left between them. The CDR3 spells CASSEFGGGADTQYF. CDR3 DNA: TGTGCCAGCAGTGAATTTGGGGGAGGAGCAGATACGCAGTATTTT. The full variable domain, rest sourced from reference TRBV25-1 and TRBJ2-3, is EADIYQTPRYLVIGTGKKITLECSQTMGHDKMYWYQQDPGMELHLIHYSYGVNSTEKGDLSSESTVSRIRTEHFPLTLESARPSHTSQYLCASSEFGGGADTQYFGPGTRLTVL.

The CDR3: CASSPRGPAEAFF. As DNA, the CDR3 is TGTGCCAGCAGCCCTCGCGGGCCGGCTGAAGCTTTCTTT. The chain has TRBV7-8 and TRBJ1-1; D not resolved. The V gene lost 5 bases and the J gene lost 6 bases, with 13 bases spanning the gap. CDR1 is SGHVS, CDR2 FQNEAQ, per germline. This CDR3 has 13 amino acids.

The chain carries TRBV5-5 and TRBJ2-3; 10 bases are shared with TRBD2. The V segment lost 6 bases and the J segment 6 bases; nucleotides outside the gene matches: 13. The germline V gene encodes CDR1 SGHKS and CDR2 YYEKEE (reference sequence). CDR3 size: 16 residues. This CDR3 is CASTGTTSGVPDTQYF. CDR3 coding DNA: TGTGCCAGCACCGGCACCACTAGCGGGGTCCCGGATACGCAGTATTTT.

V and J are TRBV19 and TRBJ2-2; 10 nucleotides match TRBD1. V gave up 9 bases and J gave up 6 bases; unmatched junction bases: 7. This CDR3 contains 14 residues. Germline CDR1 reads LNHDA; CDR2 reads SQIVND (reference sequence). CDR3 DNA sequence: TGTGCCAGCCGGGACAGGGGATTAGCCGGGGAGCTGTTTTTT. Translated: CASRDRGLAGELFF. Together with reference TRBV19 and TRBJ2-2, the CDR3 gives the full variable domain: DGGITQSPKYLFRKEGQNVTLSCEQNLNHDAMYWYRQDPGQGLRLIYYSQIVNDFQKGDIAEGYSVSREKKESFPLTVTSAQKNPTAFYLCASRDRGLAGELFFGEGSRLTVL.

V is TRBV28 and J is TRBJ2-1; 7 bases are a match to TRBD2. Germline CDR1 reads MDHEN; CDR2 reads SYDVKM. The CDR3 loop spans 16 amino acids. V lost 2 bases to trimming and J lost 4 bases; unmatched junction nucleotides: 8. In DNA form, the CDR3 reads TGTGCCAGCAGTTTAGCGGGAGAGAACAGGTACAATGAGCAGTTCTTC. Encoded protein: CASSLAGENRYNEQFF.

The V call is TRBV5-1, the J call TRBJ1-1; possibly TRBD1 for D (5 bases). CDR1 SGHRS and CDR2 YFSETQ come from the germline V gene. This CDR3 contains 17 residues. Trimming took off 4 bases at V and 4 bases at J, with 23 bases between the two ends. The CDR3 sequence is CASSRNSGTGAATEAFF. The CDR3 bases are TGCGCCAGCAGCCGAAACTCAGGGACGGGAGCAGCCACTGAAGCTTTCTTT.

The V call is TRBV3-1 (or the pseudogene TRBV3-2), the J call TRBJ1-2; D ambiguous. This CDR3 region has 16 residues. In germline, CDR1 is LGHDT, CDR2 YNNKEL (reference sequence). Trimming stripped 3 bases from V and 2 bases from J, with 16 bases between. CDR3 sequence (DNA): TGTGCCAGCAGCCAGAGGTTGGGAGACAAGAACTATGGCTACACCTTC. Residues: CASSQRLGDKNYGYTF.

V is TRBV19 and J is TRBJ2-3, with TRBD2 identical over 11 bases. V was clipped by 4 bases and J by 5 bases; unmatched bases: 11. Looked up from germline, CDR1 is LNHDA and CDR2 is SQIVND (reference sequence). This CDR3 has 17 residues. Here the CDR3 reads CASSTETSGRGRDTQYF. CDR3 nucleotide sequence: TGTGCCAGTAGTACGGAAACTAGCGGGAGAGGGAGAGATACGCAGTATTTT. Full variable domain (missing parts from reference TRBV19 and TRBJ2-3): DGGITQSPKYLFRKEGQNVTLSCEQNLNHDAMYWYRQDPGQGLRLIYYSQIVNDFQKGDIAEGYSVSREKKESFPLTVTSAQKNPTAFYLCASSTETSGRGRDTQYFGPGTRLTVL.

This clone was detected once. The chain combines TRBV7-9 with TRBJ1-5; 7 positions agree with TRBD1. CDR1 and CDR2 (germline): SEHNR, FQNEAQ (reference sequence). CDR3 length: 14 amino acids. With V trimmed by 5 bases and J by 4 bases, 5 bases remained unmatched. The CDR3 DNA reads as TGTGCCAGCAGCGATGGGACAGCTAATCAGCCCCAGCATTTT. The encoded protein is CASSDGTANQPQHF.

The rearrangement joins TRBV28 to TRBJ2-1; 7 bases map to TRBD1. CDR3 length: 12 residues. The trim removed 6 bases at V and 10 bases at J, leaving 6 bases unmatched. The V gene's germline CDR1 is MDHEN and CDR2 SYDVKM. Here the CDR3 DNA reads TGTGCCAGCAGGAACAGGGGTGGCGAGCAGTTCTTC. Translated: CASRNRGGEQFF.

The V call is TRBV3-1 (or the pseudogene TRBV3-2), the J call TRBJ2-4, with 9 bases lining up with TRBD1. Germline trimming cut 6 bases from V and 6 bases from J; bases unmatched to any gene: 3. Per the germline V gene, CDR1 is LGHDT and CDR2 is YNNKEL (reference sequence). The CDR3 contains 13 residues. The CDR3: CASRGQGLNIQYF. The CDR3 nucleotides read TGTGCCAGCAGGGGACAGGGATTAAACATTCAGTACTTC.

This chain joins TRBV28 and TRBJ2-3; tentative D call: TRBD2 (5 bases). V lost 5 bases, J lost 4 bases, and 16 bases lay in between. CDR3 size: 15 residues. Germline CDR1 and CDR2: MDHEN and SYDVKM. The CDR3 region is CASSPPAGAADTQYF. Here the CDR3 DNA reads TGTGCCAGCAGTCCGCCCGCGGGCGCAGCAGATACGCAGTATTTT.

The chain recombines TRBV5-1 with TRBJ2-1; TRBD2 agrees at 14 bases. Germline V CDR1 and CDR2: SGHRS, YFSETQ. V was pared by 3 bases and J by 14 bases, with 10 bases of the junction left unmatched. This CDR3 contains 15 residues. The CDR3 loop reads CASSSGTSGRVGKFF. Written as DNA, the CDR3 is TGCGCCAGCAGCTCCGGGACTAGCGGGAGAGTAGGGAAGTTCTTC. The variable domain in full, completed from reference TRBV5-1 and TRBJ2-1, reads KAGVTQTPRYLIKTRGQQVTLSCSPISGHRSVSWYQQTPGQGLQFLFEYFSETQRNKGNFPGRFSGRQFSNSRSEMNVSTLELGDSALYLCASSSGTSGRVGKFFGPGTRLTVL.

The rearrangement links TRBV4-1 to TRBJ2-5; tentative D call: TRBD1 (5 bases). Germline lookup yields CDR1 MGHRA and CDR2 YSYEKL. The CDR3 has 14 residues. Trimming pared 6 bases from V and 7 bases from J, leaving 18 bases between. The CDR3 nucleotides read TGCGCCAGCAGTCCTAAAGGGGCCTTTGGGACCCAGTACTTC. Amino acid sequence: CASSPKGAFGTQYF.

The chain recombines TRBV18 with TRBJ1-1; 9 nucleotides match TRBD1. Germline lookup yields CDR1 KGHSH and CDR2 LQKENI. Trimming took 5 bases from V and 0 from J; bases not matched to a gene: 7. This CDR3 contains 16 residues. CDR3 nucleotide sequence: TGTGCCAGCTCATTTGCGACAGGGGGGGTGAACACTGAAGCTTTCTTT. Translation: CASSFATGGVNTEAFF.

The chain is built from TRBV3-1 (or the pseudogene TRBV3-2) and TRBJ1-1; maybe TRBD1 (5 bases). The CDR3 covers 15 residues. Deletions cut 2 bases from V and 3 bases from J, with 13 bases between. The germline gives CDR1 LGHDT, CDR2 YNNKEL (reference sequence). The CDR3 nucleotides read TGTGCCAGCAGCCAAAGGTACAGGTGGGACACTGAAGCTTTCTTT. Protein product: CASSQRYRWDTEAFF.